This T cell receptor beta chain originates from a study of naive and memory T cell subsets. Both TRBC1 and TRBC2 were covered by a beta constant-region primer of two equimolar oligonucleotides. Ligated cDNA was amplified by four rounds of PCR with nested alpha and beta constant-region primers and SP2. TCRdb fed the UMI-ligation and nested PCR reads into MiXCR, producing one record per CDR3 protein. The table has around 110,000 distinct CDR3 sequences, around a third seen once. The V end was cut by 4 bases, the J end by 5 bases, with 8 bases between. CDR3 length: 12 amino acids. Looked up from germline, CDR1 is MGHDK and CDR2 is SYGVNS.

The chain links TRBV25-1 to TRBJ1-2; the D gene is possibly TRBD1 (6 bases). The sequence came from a human donor in good health. The sample comprised central memory CD4+ T cells from blood. The CDR3 DNA follows: TGTGCCAGCAGTGGGACAGCGTATGGCTACACCTTC. This translates into CASSGTAYGYTF.